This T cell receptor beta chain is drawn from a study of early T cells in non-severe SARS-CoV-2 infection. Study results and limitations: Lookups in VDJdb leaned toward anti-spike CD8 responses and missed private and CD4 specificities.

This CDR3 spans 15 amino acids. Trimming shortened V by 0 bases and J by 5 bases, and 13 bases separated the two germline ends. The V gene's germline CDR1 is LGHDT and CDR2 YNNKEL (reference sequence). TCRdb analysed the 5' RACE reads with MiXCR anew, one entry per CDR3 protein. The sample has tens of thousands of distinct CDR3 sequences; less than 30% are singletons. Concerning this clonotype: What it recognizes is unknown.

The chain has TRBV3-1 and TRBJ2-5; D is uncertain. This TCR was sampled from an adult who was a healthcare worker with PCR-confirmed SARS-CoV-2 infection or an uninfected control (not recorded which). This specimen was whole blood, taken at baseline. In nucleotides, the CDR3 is TGTGCCAGCAGCCAAGAATTGACGGGTTACGAGACCCAGTACTTC. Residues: CASSQELTGYETQYF.